This entry describes one TCR beta chain. This sample was included in a study of multiple sclerosis patients with progressive multifocal leukoencephalopathy. The survey-level immunoSEQ assay was used. Data came from immunoSEQ multiplex PCR; TCRdb stores just in-frame clones and leaves some out. Among 26,000 or so clones listed, approximately 89% were seen once. Trimming cost V 6 bases and J 10 bases, with 24 bases left between them. This CDR3 spans 16 amino acids. The V gene's germline CDR1 is MNHEY and CDR2 SMNVEV (reference sequence). The time point here: about a year of natalizumab therapy. This clonotype was obtained from a man aged 25 to 45 with multiple sclerosis. The source was PBMCs, collected from a patient treated with natalizumab. The V and J genes are TRBV27 and TRBJ1-4; D not certain. CDR3 DNA sequence: TGTGCCAGCAGCCTAAGACCGTCGGCCTATCCGGGAAAACTGTTTTTT. This sequence encodes CASSLRPSAYPGKLFF.